Below are 2 T cell receptor beta chains sequenced from a single sample in a study of long-term antiretroviral therapy in people with HIV. Version v3.0 of the immunoSEQ assay ran at survey level. Data came from immunoSEQ multiplex PCR; TCRdb stores just in-frame clones and leaves some out. Here the sample spans about 34,000 clones, about four fifths being singletons. This specimen consisted of unsorted PBMCs, obtained 0.4 years before starting antiretroviral therapy. The receptors were sampled from a man between 18 and 29 years old with HIV.

The chain is built from TRBV5-8 and TRBJ2-5; tentative D call: TRBD2 (7 bases). In germline, CDR1 is SGHTS, CDR2 YDEGEE. The V end was cut by 4 bases, the J end by 4 bases, with 11 bases between. The length of the CDR3 is 13 residues. The CDR3 protein is CASSGGARETQYF. The CDR3 region has the DNA TGTGCCAGCAGCGGGGGGGCAAGAGAGACCCAGTACTTC.

This chain connects TRBV2 to TRBJ1-1, with D perhaps TRBD1 (6 bases). This CDR3 region has 14 residues. The germline gives CDR1 SNHLY, CDR2 FYNNEI. Trimming removed 4 bases at V and 7 bases at J, with 16 bases between. CDR3 sequence: CASSGEQGWVEAFF. CDR3 DNA: TGTGCCAGCAGTGGAGAACAGGGCTGGGTTGAAGCTTTCTTT.